Below are 7 T cell receptor beta chains sequenced from a single sample in a study of blood T cell repertoires in COVID-19. Only in-frame clones appear in the TCRdb table, and some are missing; sequencing was by immunoSEQ multiplex PCR. The sample includes some 110,000 clones, about 85% of them seen just once. The sequenced material came from peripheral blood. Receptors originate from a man aged 35-49 years with acute or convalescent COVID-19.

The chain links TRBV7-2 to TRBJ2-5, with a tentative D call TRBD2 (7 bases). Per the germline V gene, CDR1 is SGHTA and CDR2 is FQGNSA. The germline V and J ends were trimmed by 3 bases and 5 bases, with 16 bases remaining between them. The CDR3 runs to 15 residues. The CDR3 spells CASSFATAGAETQYF. CDR3 bases: TGTGCCAGCAGCTTTGCAACCGCGGGGGCGGAGACCCAGTACTTC.

The gene calls are TRBV5-6 and TRBJ1-1, with 8 bases fitting TRBD1. Trimming took 2 bases from V and 1 from J; bases not matched to a gene: 7. The CDR3 consists of 16 residues. The V gene's germline CDR1 is SGHDT and CDR2 YYEEEE. CDR3 region: CASSFQGAGANTEAFF. The DNA for the CDR3 is TGTGCCAGCAGCTTCCAGGGGGCAGGGGCGAACACTGAAGCTTTCTTT.

This clone showed up just once. The chain joins TRBV11-3 to TRBJ2-1, with D perhaps matching TRBD2 (7 bases). Germline lookup yields CDR1 SGHNT and CDR2 YENEEA. V was pared by 4 bases and J by 0 bases, with 13 bases between. The CDR3 runs 16 residues. DNA for the CDR3: TGTGCCAGCAGCTCCAGGAGGGGGGGCTCCTACAATGAGCAGTTCTTC. Encoded protein: CASSSRRGGSYNEQFF.

The chain is built from TRBV27 and TRBJ2-2, with D unresolved. CDR1 is MNHEY, CDR2 SMNVEV, per germline (reference sequence). The CDR3 consists of 15 residues. Trimming left V 8 bases short and J 11 bases short, with 24 bases between. CDR3 sequence reads: CASGPFPYARVELFF. CDR3 nucleotides: TGTGCCAGCGGCCCCTTCCCCTACGCCCGGGTCGAGCTGTTTTTT.

V is TRBV12-3 or TRBV12-4 and J is TRBJ2-5; perhaps TRBD1 as D (5 bases). V was shortened by 5 bases and J by 1 base, with 8 bases between the two germline ends. The CDR3 sequence is 13 residues long. The CDR3 reads CASSPDTQETQYF. The CDR3 bases are TGTGCCAGCAGTCCGGACACCCAAGAGACCCAGTACTTC.

This rearrangement joins TRBV29-1 to TRBJ1-2, with a possible D match to TRBD1 (6 bases). The CDR3 totals 12 residues. In germline, CDR1 is SQVTM, CDR2 ANQGSEA. The V end was cut by 4 bases, the J end by 4 bases, with 10 bases between. The CDR3 loop reads CSVAGTLYGYTF. Here the CDR3 DNA reads TGCAGCGTTGCCGGGACACTCTATGGCTACACCTTC. Looking up the rest from reference TRBV29-1 and TRBJ1-2 gives the full variable domain: SAVISQKPSRDICQRGTSLTIQCQVDSQVTMMFWYRQQPGQSLTLIATANQGSEATYESGFVIDKFPISRPNLTFSTLTVSNMSPEDSSIYLCSVAGTLYGYTFGSGTRLTVV.

This clone was observed a few times. The V gene is TRBV7-2, the J gene TRBJ2-4, with D possibly TRBD2 on 6 matching bases. Trimming shortened V by 3 bases and J by 3 bases, and 15 bases separated the two germline ends. This CDR3 spans 16 amino acids. The germline V gene encodes CDR1 SGHTA and CDR2 FQGNSA. The chain's CDR3 is CASSFGPGRGKNIQYF. In nucleotides, the CDR3 is TGTGCCAGCAGCTTCGGCCCCGGGCGGGGCAAAAACATTCAGTACTTC.